The 8 T cell receptor beta chains below come from one sample, sequenced in a study of blood T cell repertoires in COVID-19. Profiling relied on immunoSEQ multiplex PCR, and the TCRdb table lists in-frame clones only, not all of them. Altogether approximately 150,000 clones are present, roughly nine tenths being singletons, with the ten largest covering about 4.7%. The sequencing input was peripheral blood. These TCRs come from a human donor in a cohort sampled during active COVID-19.

The chain is built from TRBV11-3 and TRBJ2-7; possibly TRBD2 for D (6 bases). From germline, CDR1 is SGHNT and CDR2 YENEEA. The CDR3 contains 15 residues. Trimming took off 4 bases at V and 3 bases at J, with 16 bases between the two ends. CDR3 sequence (DNA): TGTGCCAGCAGCTCCGTGGGACTTCTTAGCTACGAGCAGTACTTC. The encoded protein is CASSSVGLLSYEQYF.

This clone showed up just a few times. The rearrangement uses TRBV9 and TRBJ2-1; D unresolved. The CDR3 totals 16 residues. The germline V gene encodes CDR1 SGDLS and CDR2 YYNGEE. V lost 4 bases to trimming and J lost 0 bases, with 14 bases between them. The CDR3 DNA sequence: TGTGCCAGCAGCCAAGCTTTGGTGAGCTCCTACAATGAGCAGTTCTTC. Translated, it gives CASSQALVSSYNEQFF.

This sequence joins TRBV2 and TRBJ2-1, with a weak D call TRBD1 (6 bases). The V gene's germline CDR1 is SNHLY and CDR2 FYNNEI. The CDR3 has 15 residues. The ends were cut back, 0 bases at V and 3 bases at J, with 9 bases in the middle. The CDR3 bases are TGTGCCAGCAGTGAAGCAGGGGGTGGCTACAATGAGCAGTTCTTC. This translates into CASSEAGGGYNEQFF.

This chain connects TRBV6-4 to TRBJ2-2; no clear D gene. The CDR3 length is 14 residues. CDR1 and CDR2 from the germline V gene are MRHNA and SNTAGT. The V end was cut by 4 bases, the J end by 8 bases, with 14 bases between. CDR3 sequence (DNA): TGTGCCAGCAGTGTGAATTTCCCCGGGGGGGAGCTGTTTTTT. Translation: CASSVNFPGGELFF.

The chain carries TRBV5-5 and TRBJ2-7, with D perhaps matching TRBD2 (5 bases). From germline, CDR1 is SGHKS and CDR2 YYEKEE (reference sequence). The CDR3 spans 16 residues. V lost 0 bases and J 2 bases, leaving 15 bases between the germline ends. The CDR3 bases are TGTGCCAGCAGCTTGGGTACGGGGTATAGGACCTACGAGCAGTACTTC. Amino acids: CASSLGTGYRTYEQYF.

This clone has just a few counts. The rearrangement uses TRBV7-9 and TRBJ1-2, with 7 bases that match TRBD1. Germline-derived CDR1 and CDR2 are SEHNR and FQNEAQ (reference sequence). V gave up 2 bases and J gave up 8 bases; unmatched junction bases: 14. The CDR3 totals 16 residues. CDR3 DNA sequence: TGTGCCAGCAGCTTACAAGGGGGCGCAGTGGCCGACGGCTACACCTTC. Translated, it gives CASSLQGGAVADGYTF.

The V call is TRBV28, the J call TRBJ2-1; 9 nucleotides agree with TRBD1. CDR1 and CDR2 (germline): MDHEN, SYDVKM. There are 15 residues in the CDR3. V was clipped by 6 bases and J by 9 bases; unmatched bases: 12. Here the CDR3 reads CASSPNRGRGSEQFF. For the CDR3, the DNA is TGTGCCAGCAGCCCCAACAGGGGGCGCGGGAGTGAGCAGTTCTTC. The whole variable domain, filled in from reference TRBV28 and TRBJ2-1, reads DVKVTQSSRYLVKRTGEKVFLECVQDMDHENMFWYRQDPGLGLRLIYFSYDVKMKEKGDIPEGYSVSREKKERFSLILESASTNQTSMYLCASSPNRGRGSEQFFGPGTRLTVL.

The chain couples TRBV30 to TRBJ1-1; D gene unclear. Trimming took off 3 bases at V and 4 bases at J, with 12 bases between the two ends. CDR1 is GTSNPN and CDR2 is SVGIG in the germline V gene (reference sequence). The CDR3 is 13 residues long. The CDR3 reads CAWRQFGSTEAFF. The CDR3 region has the DNA TGTGCCTGGAGGCAATTCGGTTCCACTGAAGCTTTCTTT.